Sequencing of this T cell receptor beta chain was carried out in a study of T cells in Graves' hyperthyroidism and ophthalmopathy. Around 10 ml of fresh peripheral blood supplied the PBMCs. Germline CDR1 SGHAT, CDR2 FQNNGV. V lost 3 bases and J 10 bases, leaving 9 bases between the germline ends. The CDR3 extends over 11 amino acids. This clonotype was counted ten times or more. RNA transcripts yielded amplified TCR beta CDR3 regions. When the TCR CDR3 underwent first-round RT-PCR, the HTBI primer set was used. TCRdb re-called the multiplex PCR reads with MiXCR, one entry per CDR3 protein. In the table there are more than 600,000 distinct CDR3 sequences, 16% of which are singletons.

Source material: blood. V usage is TRBV11-2 and J usage is TRBJ1-1, with D perhaps matching TRBD1 (5 bases). The clonotype was recovered from a man younger than 35 with Graves' hyperthyroidism. The CDR3 is CASSFRGGAFF. The CDR3 DNA sequence: TGTGCCAGCAGCTTCCGGGGGGGAGCTTTCTTT.